Presented here are 20 T cell receptor beta chains from one specimen sequenced in a study of blood T cell repertoires in COVID-19. The protocol was immunoSEQ multiplex PCR, while the TCRdb copy is restricted to in-frame clones and leaves out a portion. The data show roughly 76,000 clones, with roughly 79% seen just once and roughly 21% held by the top ten. The sequencing sample was made of peripheral blood. These receptors were taken from a man between 65 and 85 years old with acute or convalescent COVID-19.

The chain combines TRBV29-1 with TRBJ2-1, with D maybe TRBD2 (5 bases). V was trimmed by 7 bases and J by 14 bases, leaving 27 bases between them. Germline V lookup: CDR1 SQVTM, CDR2 ANQGSEA. The CDR3 runs 14 residues. This CDR3 is CSACRGSPPTDEFF. CDR3 coding DNA: TGCAGCGCCTGCAGAGGGAGCCCGCCCACTGATGAGTTCTTC.

This clone was recorded many times. This rearrangement joins TRBV6-2 or TRBV6-3 to TRBJ1-5, with 10 bases lining up with TRBD1. The CDR3 contains 17 residues. The trim removed 2 bases at V and 6 bases at J, leaving 10 bases unmatched. The germline CDR1 and CDR2 sequences are MNHEY and SVGEGT. The CDR3 loop is CASSYPHDRGLSQPQHF. DNA for the CDR3: TGTGCCAGCAGTTACCCCCACGACAGGGGGCTGAGTCAGCCCCAGCATTTT.

The genes are TRBV19 and TRBJ1-1; a weak D match, TRBD1 (6 bases). V lost 4 bases and J 2 bases, leaving 14 bases between the germline ends. The CDR3 extends over 15 amino acids. In germline, CDR1 is LNHDA, CDR2 SQIVND (reference sequence). In nucleotides, the CDR3 is TGTGCCAGTAGTAGTATCGGGGGGGCTAACACTGAAGCTTTCTTT. It translates to CASSSIGGANTEAFF.

The V and J genes are TRBV7-3 and TRBJ2-3; 8 positions match TRBD1. The V gene end was trimmed by 2 bases and the J gene end by 9 bases; junction bases not matched to a gene: 13. The CDR3 runs to 16 residues. CDR1 and CDR2 from the germline V gene are SGHTA and FQGTGA. The CDR3: CASSLGRTGKGGTQYF. CDR3 DNA: TGTGCCAGCAGCTTAGGGAGGACAGGGAAAGGAGGGACGCAGTATTTT.

The rearrangement uses TRBV20-1 and TRBJ1-1; possible D gene TRBD1, 6 bases. CDR1 is DFQATT, CDR2 SNEGSKA, per germline (reference sequence). The CDR3 sequence is 11 residues long. The CDR3 DNA reads TGCAGACAGGGAAGGGGCACTGAAGCTTTCTTT. Amino acid sequence: CRQGRGTEAFF.

This clone appeared once. V is TRBV28 and J is TRBJ1-4; D is unclear. The germline V gene encodes CDR1 MDHEN and CDR2 SYDVKM. The CDR3 sequence is 15 residues long. V was clipped by 4 bases and J by 0 bases, with 9 bases between them. The CDR3 sequence: CASSSAGPTNEKLFF. In nucleotides, the CDR3 is TGTGCCAGCAGTTCCGCTGGGCCAACTAATGAAAAACTGTTTTTT.

The chain couples TRBV19 to TRBJ2-5; D remains ambiguous. V was shortened by 2 bases and J by 4 bases, with 8 bases between the two germline ends. CDR1 and CDR2 from the germline V gene are LNHDA and SQIVND (reference sequence). The CDR3 has 13 residues. The CDR3, as DNA: TGTGCCAGTAGTATATCCGGTTTAGAGACCCAGTACTTC. The encoded protein is CASSISGLETQYF.

This chain connects TRBV3-1 (or the pseudogene TRBV3-2) to TRBJ2-7; D is perhaps TRBD2 (7 bases). This CDR3 is built from 16 residues. The germline V gene encodes CDR1 LGHDT and CDR2 YNNKEL (reference sequence). Trimming shortened V by 0 bases and J by 1 base, and 13 bases separated the two germline ends. The CDR3 bases are TGTGCCAGCAGCCAAGAGTTCGGGGGGCCGTCCTACGAGCAGTACTTC. The encoded protein is CASSQEFGGPSYEQYF.

The rearrangement links TRBV12-3 or TRBV12-4 to TRBJ2-7; D might be TRBD1 (6 bases). V lost 5 bases to trimming and J lost 3 bases, with 11 bases between them. The length of the CDR3 is 13 residues. The DNA of the CDR3 is TGTGCCAGCAGTCAGGGGCGAGGCTACGAGCAGTACTTC. It is translated as CASSQGRGYEQYF.

This clone was found once. J is TRBJ2-7 and V is TRBV15; TRBD1 matches 7 bases. The CDR3 has 11 amino acids. V gave up 8 bases and J gave up 3 bases; unmatched junction bases: 1. CDR1 is LNHNV, CDR2 YYDKDF, per germline (reference sequence). The CDR3 DNA reads as TGTGCCACCGGGACAGACTACGAGCAGTACTTC. It is translated as CATGTDYEQYF.

The V gene is TRBV19, the J gene TRBJ1-2; no reliable D call. This CDR3 has 13 amino acids. Germline V gives CDR1 LNHDA, CDR2 SQIVND (reference sequence). The V end was cut by 7 bases, the J end by 4 bases, with 13 bases between. CDR3 DNA: TGTGCCAGTAAAACGAGCCTTGGCTATGGCTACACCTTC. Translated: CASKTSLGYGYTF. The full variable domain, rest sourced from reference TRBV19 and TRBJ1-2, is DGGITQSPKYLFRKEGQNVTLSCEQNLNHDAMYWYRQDPGQGLRLIYYSQIVNDFQKGDIAEGYSVSREKKESFPLTVTSAQKNPTAFYLCASKTSLGYGYTFGSGTRLTVV.

CDR3 loop: CASSKGLAGADTQYF. For the CDR3, the DNA is TGTGCCAGCAGTAAGGGACTAGCGGGGGCCGATACGCAGTATTTT. The chain employs TRBV6-5 and TRBJ2-3; TRBD2 matches at 14 bases. The V and J ends lost 5 bases and 6 bases, in that order; junction bases with no gene match: 4. The CDR3 length is 15 residues. Germline V gene sequence: CDR1 MNHEY, CDR2 SVGAGI.

The chain uses TRBV6-5 and TRBJ1-2, with 9 bases that match TRBD1. J gave up 2 bases and V 5 bases, and 3 bases lay outside the gene matches. Germline-derived CDR1 and CDR2 are MNHEY and SVGAGI. This CDR3 has 14 amino acids. The DNA of the CDR3 is TGTGCCAGCAGTCCTGGACAGGGGAACTATGGCTACACCTTC. This encodes CASSPGQGNYGYTF.

V usage is TRBV24-1 and J usage is TRBJ1-3; tentatively, D is TRBD1 (5 bases). The germline V and J ends were trimmed by 2 bases and 0 bases, with 10 bases remaining between them. This CDR3 has 16 amino acids. Per the germline V gene, CDR1 is KGHDR and CDR2 is SFDVKD. Written as DNA, the CDR3 is TGTGCCACCAGTGATTCGCGGGGGAGCTCTGGAAACACCATATATTTT. It is translated as CATSDSRGSSGNTIYF.

As DNA, the CDR3 is TGTGCCAGCAGGCGGACTAGACATGAGCAGTTCTTC. This encodes CASRRTRHEQFF. The chain combines TRBV28 with TRBJ2-1; 7 bases agree with TRBD2. J gave up 8 bases and V 6 bases, and 4 bases lay outside the gene matches. Germline V lookup: CDR1 MDHEN, CDR2 SYDVKM. CDR3 length: 12 amino acids.

The gene calls are TRBV18 and TRBJ1-1; 7 bases are shared with TRBD1. Losses at the gene ends were 5 bases for V and 0 bases for J; bases not matched to a gene: 12. The germline gives CDR1 KGHSH, CDR2 LQKENI. The CDR3 has 17 residues. The DNA for the CDR3 is TGTGCCAGCTCATCCGCCAGGGGGTTGGGGATGAACACTGAAGCTTTCTTT. This codes for CASSSARGLGMNTEAFF.

The rearrangement links TRBV9 to TRBJ2-3; 8 nucleotides agree with TRBD2. V gave up 3 bases and J gave up 3 bases; unmatched junction bases: 3. The CDR3 loop spans 14 amino acids. Per germline, CDR1 SGDLS and CDR2 YYNGEE. The CDR3 bases are TGTGCCAGCAGCGCGGGCGGGGGGACAGATACGCAGTATTTT. Its translation is CASSAGGGTDTQYF.

V gene TRBV6-1 combines with J gene TRBJ2-3; TRBD2 is a possible D gene (6 bases). In germline, CDR1 is MNHNS, CDR2 SASEGT. V dropped 1 base and J dropped 3 bases, with 14 bases sitting between them. The CDR3 extends over 16 amino acids. In DNA form, the CDR3 reads TGTGCCAGCAGTGAAGATTCAGGACTATGGACAGATACGCAGTATTTT. It codes for CASSEDSGLWTDTQYF.

This chain links TRBV28 with TRBJ1-1; no definite D call. The CDR3 consists of 11 residues. Per germline, CDR1 MDHEN and CDR2 SYDVKM. V was pared by 6 bases and J by 7 bases, with 9 bases between. The CDR3 loop reads CASSLRDEAFF. In nucleotides, the CDR3 is TGTGCCAGCAGCTTGAGGGATGAAGCTTTCTTT.

The chain couples TRBV27 to TRBJ2-7; D is possibly TRBD2 (7 bases). The CDR3 runs 14 residues. Germline V gene sequence: CDR1 MNHEY, CDR2 SMNVEV (reference sequence). Trimming shortened V by 6 bases and J by 2 bases, and 14 bases separated the two germline ends. The CDR3 region has the DNA TGTGCCAGCAGCCTCCGGGGGGCAACCTACGAGCAGTACTTC. This codes for CASSLRGATYEQYF.